The rows below give T cell receptor beta chains drawn from one sample of a study of human T cells and chemical hapten exposure. TCRdb re-derived calls from the RACE reads in MiXCR, one entry per CDR3 protein. Here the sample spans over 150,000 distinct CDR3 sequences, 28% being singletons. This specimen was whole blood, taken in connection with sensitization to the hapten diphenylcyclopropenone (DPC). The receptor source for this set is a woman between 18 and 29 years old with alopecia areata. Some clones in this sample may be carry-over from other donors' samples. The CDR3 runs from the conserved cysteine through the conserved F or W. A D gene is named only where the DNA matches it firmly. A clone size is listed for some rows: how often the clone was seen (once, few, many), or a class if it is expanded.

TRBJ1-4 . many TRBV5-1 CASSLGGTNEKLFF TGCGCCAGCAGCTTGGGGGGAACTAATGAAAAACTGTTTTTT
TRBJ2-2 TRBD2 . TRBV4-3 CASSQSGTSGRRRDTGELFF TGCGCCAGCAGCCAATCCGGGACTAGCGGGAGGCGGAGGGACACCGGGGAGCTGTTTTTT
TRBJ1-2 . . TRBV5-5 CASSLQGNYGYTF TGTGCCAGCAGCTTGCAGGGTAACTATGGCTACACCTTC
TRBJ2-3 . . TRBV29-1 CSVGREVDTQYF TGCAGCGTTGGGCGGGAAGTGGATACGCAGTATTTT
TRBJ2-7 TRBD2 few TRBV27 CASGGTTSGNYEQYF TGTGCCAGCGGGGGGACGACTAGCGGGAACTACGAGCAGTACTTC
TRBJ1-5 . few TRBV29-1 CSVGQDGNQPQHF TGCAGCGTAGGGCAGGATGGCAATCAGCCCCAGCATTTT
TRBJ2-5 . . TRBV5-1 CASRDETQYF TGCGCCAGCAGGGACGAGACCCAGTACTTC
TRBJ2-5 . . TRBV7-2 CASSFRAETQYF TGTGCCAGCAGCTTCCGAGCAGAGACCCAGTACTTC
TRBJ1-1 . few TRBV29-1 CSSSGGYTEAFF TGCAGCTCCAGTGGGGGGTACACTGAAGCTTTCTTT
TRBJ1-2 . . TRBV13 CASSSVTADGYTF TGTGCCAGCAGCTCCGTAACAGCGGATGGCTACACCTTC